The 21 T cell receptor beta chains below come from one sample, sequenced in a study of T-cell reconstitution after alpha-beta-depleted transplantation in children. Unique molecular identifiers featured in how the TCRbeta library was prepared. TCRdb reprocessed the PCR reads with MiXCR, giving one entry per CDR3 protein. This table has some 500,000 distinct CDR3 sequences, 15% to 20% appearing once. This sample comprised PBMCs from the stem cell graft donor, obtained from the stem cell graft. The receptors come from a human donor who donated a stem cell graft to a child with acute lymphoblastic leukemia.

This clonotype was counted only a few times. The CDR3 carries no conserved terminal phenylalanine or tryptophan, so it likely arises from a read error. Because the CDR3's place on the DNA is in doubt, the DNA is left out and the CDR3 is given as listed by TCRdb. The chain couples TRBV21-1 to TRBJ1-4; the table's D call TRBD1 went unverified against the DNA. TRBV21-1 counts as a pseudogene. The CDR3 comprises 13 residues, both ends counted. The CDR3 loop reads CASSKRGRVWDSV.

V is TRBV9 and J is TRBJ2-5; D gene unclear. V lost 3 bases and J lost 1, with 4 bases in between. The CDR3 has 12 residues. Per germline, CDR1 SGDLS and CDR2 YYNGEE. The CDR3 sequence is CASSAFQETQYF. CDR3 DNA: TGTGCCAGCAGCGCATTCCAAGAGACCCAGTACTTC.

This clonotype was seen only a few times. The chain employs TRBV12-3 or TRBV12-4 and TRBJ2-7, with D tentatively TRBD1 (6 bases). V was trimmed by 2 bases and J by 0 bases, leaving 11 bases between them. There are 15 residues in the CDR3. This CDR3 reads CASSLWDKSSYEQYF. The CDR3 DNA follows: TGTGCCAGCAGTTTATGGGACAAGAGCTCCTACGAGCAGTACTTC.

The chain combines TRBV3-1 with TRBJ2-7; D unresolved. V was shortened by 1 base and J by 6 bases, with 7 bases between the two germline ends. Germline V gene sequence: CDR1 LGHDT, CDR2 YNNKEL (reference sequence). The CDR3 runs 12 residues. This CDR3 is CASSQVGLEQYF. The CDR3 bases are TGTGCCAGCAGCCAAGTCGGTCTCGAGCAGTACTTC.

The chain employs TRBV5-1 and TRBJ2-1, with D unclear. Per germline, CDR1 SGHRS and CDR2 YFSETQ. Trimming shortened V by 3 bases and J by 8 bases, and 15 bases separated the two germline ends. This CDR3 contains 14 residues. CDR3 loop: CASSSDWGRDEQFF. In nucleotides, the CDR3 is TGCGCCAGCAGCTCCGACTGGGGTAGGGATGAGCAGTTCTTC.

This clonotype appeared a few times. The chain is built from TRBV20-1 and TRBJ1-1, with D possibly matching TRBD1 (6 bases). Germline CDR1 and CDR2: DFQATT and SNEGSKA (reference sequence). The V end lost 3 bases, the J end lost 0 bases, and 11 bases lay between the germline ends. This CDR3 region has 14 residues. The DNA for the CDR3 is TGCAGTGCTAGGGACAGAAAGATGAACACTGAAGCTTTCTTT. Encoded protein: CSARDRKMNTEAFF.

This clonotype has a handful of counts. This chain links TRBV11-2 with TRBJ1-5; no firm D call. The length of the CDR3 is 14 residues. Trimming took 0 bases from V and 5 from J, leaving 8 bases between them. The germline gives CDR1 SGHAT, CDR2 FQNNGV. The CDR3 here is CASSLEGGHQPQHF. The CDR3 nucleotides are TGTGCCAGCAGCTTAGAGGGAGGGCATCAGCCCCAGCATTTT.

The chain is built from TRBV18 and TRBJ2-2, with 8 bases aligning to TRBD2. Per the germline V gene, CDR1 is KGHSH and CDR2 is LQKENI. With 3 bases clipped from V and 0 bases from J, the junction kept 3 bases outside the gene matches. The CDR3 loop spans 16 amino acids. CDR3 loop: CASSPPGLANTGELFF. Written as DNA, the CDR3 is TGTGCCAGCTCACCGCCGGGACTAGCGAACACCGGGGAGCTGTTTTTT.

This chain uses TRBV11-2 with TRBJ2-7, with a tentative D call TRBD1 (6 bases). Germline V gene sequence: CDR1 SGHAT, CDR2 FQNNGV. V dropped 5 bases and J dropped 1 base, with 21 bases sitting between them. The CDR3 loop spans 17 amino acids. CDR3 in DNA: TGTGCCAGCAGCCATTCCAGGGGTGGGAAGCGATCCTACGAGCAGTACTTC. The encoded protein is CASSHSRGGKRSYEQYF. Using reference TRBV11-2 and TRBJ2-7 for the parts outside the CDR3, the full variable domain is EAGVAQSPRYKIIEKRQSVAFWCNPISGHATLYWYQQILGQGPKLLIQFQNNGVVDDSQLPKDRFSAERLKGVDSTLKIQPAKLEDSAVYLCASSHSRGGKRSYEQYFGPGTRLTVT.

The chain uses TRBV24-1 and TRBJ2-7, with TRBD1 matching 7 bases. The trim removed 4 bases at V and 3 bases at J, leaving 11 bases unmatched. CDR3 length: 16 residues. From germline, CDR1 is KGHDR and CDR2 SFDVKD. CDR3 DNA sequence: TGTGCCACCAGTGACCCACGGGACAGAAATGTCTACGAGCAGTACTTC. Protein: CATSDPRDRNVYEQYF.

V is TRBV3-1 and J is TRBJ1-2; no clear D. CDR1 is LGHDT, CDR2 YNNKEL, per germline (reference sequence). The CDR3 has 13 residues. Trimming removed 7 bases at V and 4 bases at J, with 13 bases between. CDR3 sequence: CASKADLSYGYTF. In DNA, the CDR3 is TGTGCCAGCAAGGCGGATCTATCCTATGGCTACACCTTC.

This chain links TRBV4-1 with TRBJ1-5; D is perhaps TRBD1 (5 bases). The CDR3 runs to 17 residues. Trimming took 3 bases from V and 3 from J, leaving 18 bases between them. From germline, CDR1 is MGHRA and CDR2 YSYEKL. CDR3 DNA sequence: TGCGCCAGCAGCCAGGGGACTCGGGCGAGGATCAATCAGCCCCAGCATTTT. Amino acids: CASSQGTRARINQPQHF.

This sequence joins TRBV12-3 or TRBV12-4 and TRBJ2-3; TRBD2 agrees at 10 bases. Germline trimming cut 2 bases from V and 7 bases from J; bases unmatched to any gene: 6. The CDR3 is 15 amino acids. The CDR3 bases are TGTGCCAGCAGTTTATTGGCTAGCGGGAGAAATACGCAGTATTTT. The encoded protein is CASSLLASGRNTQYF.

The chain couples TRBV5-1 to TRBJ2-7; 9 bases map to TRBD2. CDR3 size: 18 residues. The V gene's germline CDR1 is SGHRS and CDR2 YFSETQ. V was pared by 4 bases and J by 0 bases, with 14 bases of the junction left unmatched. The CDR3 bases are TGCGCCAGCAGCGGTAGCGGGAGCCCAACCCTTTTCTCCTACGAGCAGTACTTC. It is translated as CASSGSGSPTLFSYEQYF.

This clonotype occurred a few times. For the CDR3, the DNA is TGTGCCAGCAGTTCATTTCTCCGACACGGTATGAACACTGAAGCTTTCTTT. This encodes CASSSFLRHGMNTEAFF. J is TRBJ1-1 and V is TRBV12-3 or TRBV12-4; no firm D call. CDR3 length equals 17 residues. The V end was cut by 4 bases, the J end by 0 bases, with 18 bases between.

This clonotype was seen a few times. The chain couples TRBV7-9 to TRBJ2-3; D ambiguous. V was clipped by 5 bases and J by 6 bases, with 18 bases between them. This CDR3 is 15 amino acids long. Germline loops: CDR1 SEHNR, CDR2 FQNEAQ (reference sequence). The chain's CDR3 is CASSRGRTPQDTQYF. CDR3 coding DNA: TGTGCCAGCAGCCGAGGTCGGACCCCACAGGATACGCAGTATTTT.

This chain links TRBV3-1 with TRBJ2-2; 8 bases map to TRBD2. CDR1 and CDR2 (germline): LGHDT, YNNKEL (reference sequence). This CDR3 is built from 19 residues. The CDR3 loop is CTFCPPQGSGRGGTGELFF. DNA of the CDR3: TGTACCTTCTGTCCTCCCCAAGGAAGCGGGAGAGGAGGAACCGGGGAGCTGTTTTTT.

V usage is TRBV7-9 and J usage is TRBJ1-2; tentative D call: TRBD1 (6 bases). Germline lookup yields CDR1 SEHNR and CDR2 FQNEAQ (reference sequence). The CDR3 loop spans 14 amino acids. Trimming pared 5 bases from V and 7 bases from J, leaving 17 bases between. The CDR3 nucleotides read TGTGCCAGCAGCGCCTCGGAACAGGGAAGTGGCTACACCTTC. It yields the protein CASSASEQGSGYTF.

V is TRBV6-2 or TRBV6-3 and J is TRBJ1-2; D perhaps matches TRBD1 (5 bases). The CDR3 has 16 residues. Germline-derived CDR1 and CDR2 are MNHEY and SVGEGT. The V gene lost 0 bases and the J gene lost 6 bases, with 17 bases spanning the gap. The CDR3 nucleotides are TGTGCCAGCAGTTACTCGACACGGACAATAAAACATGGCTACACCTTC. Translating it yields CASSYSTRTIKHGYTF.

In DNA form, the CDR3 reads TGTGCCAGTAGTATTGGGACTAGCGGGGTAAATGAGCAGTTCTTC. The encoded protein is CASSIGTSGVNEQFF. This sequence joins TRBV19 and TRBJ2-1; TRBD2 agrees at 13 bases. Germline V gene data show CDR1 as LNHDA and CDR2 as SQIVND (reference sequence). The ends lost 3 bases at V and 7 bases at J; junction bases unmatched: 3. CDR3 size: 15 residues.

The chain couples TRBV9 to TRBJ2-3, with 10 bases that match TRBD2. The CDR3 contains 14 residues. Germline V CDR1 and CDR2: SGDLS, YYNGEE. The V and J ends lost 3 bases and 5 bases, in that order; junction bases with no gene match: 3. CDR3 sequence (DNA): TGTGCCAGCAGCGCAGCGGGAGGGGTAGATACGCAGTATTTT. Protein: CASSAAGGVDTQYF.